The clone carrying this T cell receptor (beta chain) appeared a few times. The antigen is undetermined. The data belong to a study of response to subunit inactivated influenza vaccine. This CDR3 contains 15 residues. Trimming stripped 2 bases from V and 5 bases from J, with 13 bases between. Germline V gene sequence: CDR1 MNHEY, CDR2 SVGEGT. Study results and limitations: Few additional T cells are recruited per seasonal influenza vaccination, authors suggested.

TCRdb reprocessed the RT-PCR reads with MiXCR, giving one entry per CDR3 protein. The sample contains 600,000 to 850,000 distinct CDR3 sequences, approximately 14% of which appear only once. The receptor's source is a man aged 50 or older who received an inactivated influenza vaccine. V is TRBV6-2 or TRBV6-3 and J is TRBJ1-5, with a weak D call TRBD1 (6 bases). The specimen comprised PBMCs from blood, sampled 14 days before vaccination. The CDR3 region has the DNA TGTGCCAGCAGTTACGGGGGCGCTAACGATCAGCCCCAGCATTTT. Its translation: CASSYGGANDQPQHF.